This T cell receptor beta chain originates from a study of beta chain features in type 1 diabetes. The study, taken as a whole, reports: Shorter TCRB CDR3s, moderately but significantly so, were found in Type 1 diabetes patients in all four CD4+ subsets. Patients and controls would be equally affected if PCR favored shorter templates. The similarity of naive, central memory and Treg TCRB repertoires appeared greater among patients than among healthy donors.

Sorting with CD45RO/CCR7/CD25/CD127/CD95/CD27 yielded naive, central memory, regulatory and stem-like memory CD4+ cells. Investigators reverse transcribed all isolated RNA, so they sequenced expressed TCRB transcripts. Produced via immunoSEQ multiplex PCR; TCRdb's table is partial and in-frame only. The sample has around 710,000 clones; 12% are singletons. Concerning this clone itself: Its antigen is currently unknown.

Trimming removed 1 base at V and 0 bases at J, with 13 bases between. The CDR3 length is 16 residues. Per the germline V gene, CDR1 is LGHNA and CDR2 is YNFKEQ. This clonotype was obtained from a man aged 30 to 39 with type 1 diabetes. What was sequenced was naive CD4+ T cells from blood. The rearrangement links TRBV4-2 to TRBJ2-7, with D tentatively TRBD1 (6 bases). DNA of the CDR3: TGTGCCAGCAGCCAAGGGGCGCAGGGGAGCTCCTACGAGCAGTACTTC. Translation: CASSQGAQGSSYEQYF.